This TCR beta chain appears in the sequencing data of a study of blood T cell repertoires in COVID-19. Study at large: Some COVID-19 samples were acute and others convalescent; all came from the United States, Italy and Spain. T cells, B-cell-depleted T cells, or PBMCs provided the cDNA or gDNA that served as material.

Trimming removed 1 base from V and 7 bases from J, with 10 bases in between. The length of the CDR3 is 13 residues. Germline CDR1 is SGHAT and CDR2 is FQNNGV. Original data processing: Amplifying reference gene primers gave estimates of nucleated cell counts. The assay was immunoSEQ multiplex PCR, and TCRdb's table has in-frame clones only and misses some. D and trimming come from the DNA, and the V and J calls and clone size come from that table. This table holds 250,000 to 350,000 clones, about 85% found once. The chain has TRBV11-2 and TRBJ1-2; maybe TRBD1 (5 bases). Input material: peripheral blood. This receptor was obtained from a woman aged 45-60 years with active or convalescent COVID-19. CDR3 DNA sequence: TGTGCCAGCAGCTTAGTTGGTGGGGCTGGCTACACCTTC. This translates into CASSLVGGAGYTF.